This entry lists 17 T cell receptor beta chains sequenced from one sample in a study of blood T cell repertoires in COVID-19. Some clones are missing from TCRdb's copy, which holds only in-frame ones; the method was immunoSEQ multiplex PCR. The sample lists approximately 100,000 clones, 91% occurring once. The specimen was peripheral blood. The receptors were sampled from a man aged 45-65 years with acute or convalescent COVID-19.

The gene calls are TRBV3-1 (or the pseudogene TRBV3-2) and TRBJ2-7, with D possibly TRBD2 on 6 matching bases. There are 15 residues in the CDR3. V was cut by 1 base and J by 0 bases, with 10 bases left in between. CDR1 and CDR2 (germline): LGHDT, YNNKEL (reference sequence). CDR3 protein: CASSQGGSGSYEQYF. CDR3 DNA: TGTGCCAGCAGCCAAGGGGGTAGCGGCTCCTACGAGCAGTACTTC.

The gene calls are TRBV5-1 and TRBJ1-1; D ambiguous. Germline lookup yields CDR1 SGHRS and CDR2 YFSETQ. Trimming stripped 5 bases from V and 0 bases from J, with 8 bases between. The CDR3 is 13 residues long. The CDR3 loop reads CASREAMNTEAFF. The CDR3 nucleotides are TGCGCCAGCAGAGAGGCGATGAACACTGAAGCTTTCTTT. Complete variable domain (other parts from reference TRBV5-1 and TRBJ1-1): KAGVTQTPRYLIKTRGQQVTLSCSPISGHRSVSWYQQTPGQGLQFLFEYFSETQRNKGNFPGRFSGRQFSNSRSEMNVSTLELGDSALYLCASREAMNTEAFFGQGTRLTVV.

The V call is TRBV6-5, the J call TRBJ1-2; possibly TRBD1 for D (6 bases). Germline assignment: CDR1 MNHEY and CDR2 SVGAGI. The V and J ends lost 6 bases and 6 bases respectively, with 17 bases between them. This CDR3 has 14 amino acids. CDR3 bases: TGTGCCAGCAGCCACGGGGGGGGGCGCGATGGCTACACCTTC. Protein: CASSHGGGRDGYTF.

The chain has TRBV5-6 and TRBJ1-1, with D uncertain. V lost 2 bases to trimming and J lost 3 bases, with 11 bases between them. This CDR3 has 14 residues. Germline CDR1 reads SGHDT; CDR2 reads YYEEEE. The CDR3, as DNA: TGTGCCAGCAGCTTTAGAAGAATTGACACTGAAGCTTTCTTT. Amino acids: CASSFRRIDTEAFF.

V usage is TRBV6-5 and J usage is TRBJ1-6; 7 bases line up with TRBD1. This CDR3 spans 13 amino acids. V lost 5 bases, J lost 9 bases, and 4 bases stayed unmatched. Germline lookup yields CDR1 MNHEY and CDR2 SVGAGI. The CDR3 DNA is TGTGCCAGCAGTCCGTCAGGGGGTTCACCCCTCCACTTT. Translating it yields CASSPSGGSPLHF.

This chain joins TRBV25-1 and TRBJ1-4, with D maybe TRBD1 (6 bases). CDR3 length equals 13 residues. Germline values: CDR1 MGHDK, CDR2 SYGVNS. V was cut by 6 bases and J by 7 bases, with 12 bases left in between. The CDR3 protein is CASRLGAGEKLFF. CDR3 DNA: TGTGCCAGCAGGCTGGGGGCCGGTGAAAAACTGTTTTTT.

The chain couples TRBV5-5 to TRBJ1-1; no definite D call. Germline-derived CDR1 and CDR2 are SGHKS and YYEKEE (reference sequence). CDR3 size: 14 residues. V lost 1 base to trimming and J lost 1 base, with 8 bases between them. In nucleotides, the CDR3 is TGTGCCAGCAGCTTGACGGGAAAGAACACTGAAGCTTTCTTT. Amino acids: CASSLTGKNTEAFF.

This clone was counted between two and nine times. V usage is TRBV29-1 and J usage is TRBJ2-2; 12 positions agree with TRBD2. After removal of 7 bases from V and 3 bases from J, the junction contained 6 bases not matched to a gene. The CDR3 is 15 residues long. Germline-derived CDR1 and CDR2 are SQVTM and ANQGSEA. The CDR3 here is CSATTSGGYTGELFF. The CDR3 DNA reads TGCAGCGCCACCACTAGCGGGGGGTACACCGGGGAGCTGTTTTTT.

V usage is TRBV6-6 and J usage is TRBJ2-1; the match to TRBD2 covers 10 bases. The trim removed 6 bases at V and 2 bases at J, leaving 19 bases unmatched. The CDR3 totals 20 residues. Germline V gene lookup returns CDR1 MNHNY and CDR2 SVGAGI (reference sequence). The DNA of the CDR3 is TGTGCCAGCAGCCTAGTCGGGCTAGCGGGGGCGACGCCAGCCTACAATGAGCAGTTCTTC. Protein sequence: CASSLVGLAGATPAYNEQFF.

This clone appeared once. This chain links TRBV9 with TRBJ2-1, with a tentative D call TRBD1 (6 bases). This CDR3 has 14 residues. Germline CDR1 SGDLS, CDR2 YYNGEE. The ends were cut back, 3 bases at V and 5 bases at J, with 12 bases in the middle. This CDR3 reads CASSARDTHNEQFF. The CDR3 bases are TGTGCCAGCAGCGCTCGGGACACCCACAATGAGCAGTTCTTC.

The rearrangement links TRBV28 to TRBJ2-7; perhaps TRBD2 as D (6 bases). The CDR3 loop spans 14 amino acids. Germline V gives CDR1 MDHEN, CDR2 SYDVKM. The V end was cut by 3 bases, the J end by 3 bases, with 12 bases between. The CDR3 sequence is CASSFGGISYEQYF. The CDR3 DNA is TGTGCCAGCAGTTTCGGAGGGATCAGCTACGAGCAGTACTTC.

The V and J genes are TRBV11-2 and TRBJ1-6; D unclear. The CDR3 has 15 residues. The germline CDR1 and CDR2 sequences are SGHAT and FQNNGV. Trimming left V 5 bases short and J 11 bases short, with 19 bases between. CDR3 DNA: TGTGCCAGCAGCGCGACTACAAGTACGATTCCACCCCTCCACTTT. Translated, it gives CASSATTSTIPPLHF.

This chain joins TRBV7-2 and TRBJ1-2; the D is unclear. V was shortened by 1 base and J by 2 bases, with 8 bases between the two germline ends. The CDR3 runs 14 residues. CDR1 and CDR2 from the germline V gene are SGHTA and FQGNSA. CDR3 region: CASSLEGVNYGYTF. The CDR3 nucleotides are TGTGCCAGCAGCTTAGAGGGAGTAAACTATGGCTACACCTTC.

The gene calls are TRBV29-1 and TRBJ1-2; D not certain. The CDR3 is 11 amino acids. The germline gives CDR1 SQVTM, CDR2 ANQGSEA. V was shortened by 3 bases and J by 7 bases, with 9 bases between the two germline ends. The CDR3 DNA sequence: TGCAGCGTTGAGCGGGGTTCTGGCTACACCTTC. This encodes CSVERGSGYTF.

The rearrangement links TRBV19 to TRBJ2-2; TRBD1 aligns across 7 bases. V was pared by 10 bases and J by 6 bases, with 8 bases of the junction left unmatched. This CDR3 contains 13 residues. Germline lookup yields CDR1 LNHDA and CDR2 SQIVND (reference sequence). The chain's CDR3 is CATSTGLPGELFF. In DNA form, the CDR3 reads TGTGCCACTTCGACAGGGTTGCCCGGGGAGCTGTTTTTT.

The rearrangement links TRBV3-1 (or the pseudogene TRBV3-2) to TRBJ1-2, with TRBD1 identical over 9 bases. This CDR3 spans 15 amino acids. The germline V gene encodes CDR1 LGHDT and CDR2 YNNKEL (reference sequence). Trimming removed 4 bases from V and 5 bases from J; junction bases left unmatched: 8. CDR3 region: CASSRRDRVGYGYTF. The CDR3 region has the DNA TGTGCCAGCAGCCGCCGGGACAGGGTTGGGTATGGCTACACCTTC.

The rearrangement uses TRBV3-1 (or the pseudogene TRBV3-2) and TRBJ2-5; a weak D match, TRBD1 (6 bases). The germline V and J ends were trimmed by 4 bases and 5 bases, with 17 bases remaining between them. The CDR3 has 15 amino acids. Germline V gene lookup returns CDR1 LGHDT and CDR2 YNNKEL (reference sequence). This CDR3 is CASSRYRAPGETQYF. DNA for the CDR3: TGTGCCAGCAGCCGATACAGGGCCCCGGGGGAGACCCAGTACTTC.